The 9 T cell receptor beta chains listed next were all sequenced from one sample in a study of blood T cell repertoires in COVID-19. Sequenced by immunoSEQ multiplex PCR; TCRdb stores in-frame clones only, minus some. The sample has about 110,000 clones; roughly 88% are singletons. Material for sequencing was peripheral blood. The receptors shown here come from a human donor in a cohort sampled during active COVID-19.

The V gene is TRBV29-1, the J gene TRBJ2-7, with TRBD2 as a possible D gene (6 bases). Deletions cut 3 bases from V and 5 bases from J, with 11 bases between. CDR3 length: 12 amino acids. The germline gives CDR1 SQVTM, CDR2 ANQGSEA. CDR3 in amino acids: CSVEAPGDEQYF. The DNA for the CDR3 is TGCAGCGTTGAGGCACCGGGGGACGAGCAGTACTTC.

This clone was found once. The chain recombines TRBV7-9 with TRBJ2-2; D unclear. The germline gives CDR1 SEHNR, CDR2 FQNEAQ (reference sequence). Between the trimmed V and J ends, which lost 4 bases and 3 bases, there was a span of 6 bases. The CDR3 runs 13 residues. CDR3 protein: CASSSLDTGELFF. CDR3 nucleotides: TGTGCCAGCAGCTCACTTGACACCGGGGAGCTGTTTTTT.

The J gene is TRBJ1-4, the V gene TRBV7-2; 7 nucleotides agree with TRBD1. V lost 0 bases, J lost 3 bases, and 4 bases stayed unmatched. The CDR3 consists of 16 residues. CDR1 SGHTA and CDR2 FQGNSA come from the germline V gene. CDR3 in amino acids: CASSLAPGTANEKLFF. The CDR3 DNA is TGTGCCAGCAGCTTAGCCCCCGGGACAGCTAATGAAAAACTGTTTTTT.

The gene calls are TRBV29-1 and TRBJ2-1; 9 bases match TRBD2. The CDR3 is 15 residues long. With V trimmed by 4 bases and J by 5 bases, 9 bases remained unmatched. The germline gives CDR1 SQVTM, CDR2 ANQGSEA. CDR3 amino acids: CSVVSRGGHNNEQFF. CDR3 coding DNA: TGCAGCGTTGTCTCGCGGGGGGGCCACAACAATGAGCAGTTCTTC.

V and J are TRBV21-1 and TRBJ2-3; the D call in the table, TRBD1, was not verified against the DNA. TRBV21-1 is an annotated pseudogene. The length of the CDR3 is 13 residues. The CDR3 DNA is TGTGCCAGCACCGGACACGGCACAGATACGCAGTATTTT. Translating it yields CASTGHGTDTQYF.

The CDR3 DNA sequence: TGTGCCAGCTCACCCGGGACAAACTATGGCTACACCTTC. This sequence encodes CASSPGTNYGYTF. The chain couples TRBV18 to TRBJ1-2, with D possibly matching TRBD1 (6 bases). With 3 bases removed from V and 2 bases from J, the gap between germline ends came to 7 bases. CDR3 length equals 13 residues. Germline-derived CDR1 and CDR2 are KGHSH and LQKENI.

The V and J genes are TRBV6-5 and TRBJ2-5, with TRBD1 matching over 7 bases. Germline CDR1 is MNHEY and CDR2 is SVGAGI. The length of the CDR3 is 14 residues. V shed 6 bases, J shed 5 bases, and the junction held 9 bases outside the gene matches. CDR3 in DNA: TGTGCCAGCAGACAACGGACAGGTCGGGAGACCCAGTACTTC. It is translated as CASRQRTGRETQYF.

The chain recombines TRBV27 with TRBJ2-1; possibly TRBD1 for D (6 bases). Trimming shortened V by 8 bases and J by 2 bases, and 10 bases separated the two germline ends. The germline CDR1 and CDR2 sequences are MNHEY and SMNVEV (reference sequence). CDR3 length: 13 residues. The CDR3 DNA is TGTGCCAGCCGCAGGGGCCCCTACAATGAGCAGTTCTTC. This sequence encodes CASRRGPYNEQFF.

This clone was seen a single time. This rearrangement joins TRBV5-1 to TRBJ1-1; 8 bases match TRBD1. Germline CDR1 is SGHRS and CDR2 is YFSETQ. Trimming removed 0 bases from V and 4 bases from J; junction bases left unmatched: 2. The CDR3 consists of 14 residues. CDR3 residues: CASSLVTGGTEAFF. The CDR3, as DNA: TGCGCCAGCAGCTTGGTCACAGGGGGCACTGAAGCTTTCTTT.